These 11 T cell receptor beta chains were all obtained from the same sample, sequenced in a study of T cells after yellow fever vaccination. TCRdb used MiXCR to reprocess the 5' RACE reads, holding one entry per CDR3 protein. The sample has around 600,000 distinct CDR3 sequences; about 12% are singletons. This specimen was PBMCs, taken on the day of the yellow fever booster vaccination. The receptors derive from a man younger than 45 who received the YFV17D yellow fever vaccine.

This clonotype was counted between two and nine times. The chain is built from TRBV4-2 and TRBJ2-1; 8 positions match TRBD2. The CDR3 runs 16 residues. The junction had 9 bases not matched to a gene; V was cut back by 2 bases and J by 6 bases. Germline CDR1 reads LGHNA; CDR2 reads YNFKEQ. The CDR3, as DNA: TGTGCCAGCAGCCAACAACTAGCGGTCCCTACCAATGAGCAGTTCTTC. Amino acids: CASSQQLAVPTNEQFF.

The chain couples TRBV5-1 to TRBJ2-1; D perhaps matches TRBD2 (6 bases). CDR3 length equals 19 residues. V lost 2 bases and J lost 1, with 22 bases in between. CDR1 and CDR2 from the germline V gene are SGHRS and YFSETQ. The CDR3: CASSLSAAGSGHSYNEQFF. In nucleotides, the CDR3 is TGCGCCAGCAGCTTAAGCGCCGCCGGTAGCGGCCATTCCTACAATGAGCAGTTCTTC.

This clonotype has a handful of counts. The chain has TRBV4-2 and TRBJ2-6, with D unclear. Germline loops: CDR1 LGHNA, CDR2 YNFKEQ. The CDR3 totals 17 residues. The V and J ends lost 0 bases and 0 bases respectively, with 9 bases between them. CDR3: CASSQETTGSGANVLTF. Written as DNA, the CDR3 is TGTGCCAGCAGCCAAGAGACCACTGGCTCTGGGGCCAACGTCCTGACTTTC.

This chain uses TRBV11-2 with TRBJ2-3; 13 bases align to TRBD2. The CDR3 spans 17 residues. CDR1 is SGHAT and CDR2 is FQNNGV in the germline V gene. The V and J ends lost 3 bases and 2 bases, in that order; junction bases with no gene match: 5. Here the CDR3 reads CASSLGLAGSTTDTQYF. The CDR3 DNA reads as TGTGCCAGCAGCTTGGGACTAGCGGGAAGCACCACAGATACGCAGTATTTT.

The table lists this clonotype with a few counts. The rearrangement links TRBV29-1 to TRBJ1-3; TRBD1 is a possible D gene (5 bases). Between the trimmed V and J ends, which lost 4 bases and 7 bases, there was a span of 17 bases. Germline V gene data show CDR1 as SQVTM and CDR2 as ANQGSEA. The CDR3 sequence is 14 residues long. The CDR3 DNA follows: TGCAGCGTTGCCGGTGGGGCAGACGCTAACACCATATATTTT. It codes for CSVAGGADANTIYF. The variable domain in full, with the rest retrieved from reference TRBV29-1 and TRBJ1-3, is SAVISQKPSRDICQRGTSLTIQCQVDSQVTMMFWYRQQPGQSLTLIATANQGSEATYESGFVIDKFPISRPNLTFSTLTVSNMSPEDSSIYLCSVAGGADANTIYFGEGSWLTVV.

This chain joins TRBV27 and TRBJ2-7; perhaps TRBD1 as D (6 bases). CDR1 and CDR2 (germline): MNHEY, SMNVEV (reference sequence). Trimming left V 5 bases short and J 2 bases short, with 13 bases between. The CDR3 consists of 14 residues. CDR3 loop: CASSPYGQTYEQYF. In DNA, the CDR3 is TGTGCCAGCAGTCCGTACGGACAGACCTACGAGCAGTACTTC.

This clonotype appeared a few times. The CDR3 sequence: CASSGLAGYEQYF. The CDR3 DNA reads TGCGCCAGCAGTGGTCTAGCGGGATACGAGCAGTACTTC. The gene calls are TRBV5-1 and TRBJ2-7; 9 bases fit TRBD2. The CDR3 has 13 amino acids. After removal of 5 bases from V and 4 bases from J, the junction contained 4 bases not matched to a gene. Germline assignment: CDR1 SGHRS and CDR2 YFSETQ.

The gene calls are TRBV4-3 and TRBJ2-1; D may match TRBD1 or TRBD2 (5 bases each). V was trimmed by 0 bases and J by 5 bases, leaving 20 bases between them. The CDR3 sequence is 18 residues long. Germline V gene sequence: CDR1 LGHNA, CDR2 YSLEER. This chain's CDR3 is CASSQDQSGLHGDNEQFF. Written as DNA, the CDR3 is TGCGCCAGCAGCCAAGATCAGTCGGGGCTCCATGGGGACAATGAGCAGTTCTTC.

This clonotype was detected only a few times. The J gene is TRBJ1-1, the V gene TRBV4-3; D possibly corresponds to TRBD1 (5 bases). The CDR3 runs 15 residues. The germline CDR1 and CDR2 sequences are LGHNA and YSLEER. The V end was cut by 5 bases, the J end by 4 bases, with 17 bases between. The CDR3 protein is CASSADGHGGTEAFF. CDR3 coding DNA: TGCGCCAGCAGCGCAGACGGGCACGGGGGCACTGAAGCTTTCTTT.

This clonotype was found many times. The chain has TRBV12-3 or TRBV12-4 and TRBJ2-7; TRBD2 matches 11 bases. Trimming cost V 5 bases and J 4 bases; bases outside gene matches: 7. This CDR3 comprises 15 residues. CDR3 bases: TGTGCCAGCAGTAGAGAAACTAGCGGGAGTTACGAGCAGTACTTC. This translates into CASSRETSGSYEQYF.

V gene TRBV5-4 combines with J gene TRBJ2-2, with D perhaps matching TRBD1 or TRBD2 (6 bases each). The ends were cut back, 4 bases at V and 8 bases at J, with 21 bases in the middle. Germline CDR1 reads SGHNT; CDR2 reads YYREEE (reference sequence). The CDR3 has 16 amino acids. DNA for the CDR3: TGTGCCAGCAGCCCGGGCGGGACAACGACCGTGGGGGAGCTGTTTTTT. This codes for CASSPGGTTTVGELFF.